The subject of this entry is one TCR beta chain. Sequenced by immunoSEQ multiplex PCR; TCRdb stores in-frame clones only, minus some. The data show approximately 350,000 clones, approximately 86% seen once. This entry comes from a study of blood T cell repertoires in COVID-19. For the study at large: From T cells, B-cell-depleted T cells, or PBMCs came the material, which was cDNA or gDNA.

The CDR3 totals 13 residues. Looked up from germline, CDR1 is SGHVS and CDR2 is FQNEAQ. Trimming removed 5 bases from V and 7 bases from J, with 14 bases in between. The sample consisted of peripheral blood. The sequence came from a woman aged 60-75 years with COVID-19, enrolled during active disease. The V gene is TRBV7-8, the J gene TRBJ1-2; no reliable D call. CDR3 amino acids: CASSNSGIGGYTF. The DNA for the CDR3 is TGTGCCAGCAGCAATTCGGGGATTGGTGGCTACACCTTC.